This T cell receptor (beta chain) was sequenced during a study of blood T cells in healthy people across ages. The second PCR ran roughly 7 to 12 cycles with a sample-barcoded 5' primer and J-beta primers. A template-switch adaptor with 12 random nucleotides tagged each cDNA molecule. TCRdb redid the calling of the 5' RACE reads with MiXCR, one entry per CDR3 protein. The sample carries about 640,000 distinct CDR3 sequences, 58% recorded once. This receptor was identified in a man in his 60s in good health. Sequenced input: blood.

This CDR3 is CASSQEDSFTDTQYF. The CDR3 region has the DNA TGTGCCAGCAGCCAAGAGGACAGTTTCACAGATACGCAGTATTTT. The chain uses TRBV4-2 and TRBJ2-3; a possible D gene is TRBD1 (6 bases). V lost 0 bases and J 2 bases, leaving 9 bases between the germline ends. CDR3 length: 15 residues. From germline, CDR1 is LGHNA and CDR2 YNFKEQ.